A single sample gave rise to the 12 T cell receptor beta chains below, sequenced in a study of blood T cell repertoires in COVID-19. Profiling relied on immunoSEQ multiplex PCR, and the TCRdb table lists in-frame clones only, not all of them. The sample holds over 400,000 clones; about 89% are singletons and the top ten take less than 9%. Material: peripheral blood. Every receptor here comes from a woman in her forties or fifties with COVID-19, enrolled during active disease.

The rearrangement joins TRBV7-9 to TRBJ1-5; maybe TRBD1 (5 bases). Per the germline V gene, CDR1 is SEHNR and CDR2 is FQNEAQ (reference sequence). Trimming took off 2 bases at V and 4 bases at J, with 9 bases between the two ends. The CDR3 length is 14 residues. This chain's CDR3 is CASSLNGGNQPQHF. Written as DNA, the CDR3 is TGTGCCAGCAGCTTAAATGGGGGGAATCAGCCCCAGCATTTT.

The chain links TRBV19 to TRBJ2-7, with 9 nucleotides matching TRBD1. Germline CDR1 and CDR2: LNHDA and SQIVND (reference sequence). V was pared by 6 bases and J by 2 bases, with 5 bases of the junction left unmatched. The CDR3 is 14 residues long. As DNA, the CDR3 is TGTGCCAGTAGCCAACAGGGGGCCACCTACGAGCAGTACTTC. Its protein is CASSQQGATYEQYF.

CDR3 sequence reads: CACQFPTGVGYTF. CDR3 DNA: TGTGCCTGCCAATTCCCGACAGGGGTAGGCTACACCTTC. This chain connects TRBV30 to TRBJ1-2; TRBD1 aligns across 8 bases. From germline, CDR1 is GTSNPN and CDR2 SVGIG (reference sequence). Trimming removed 6 bases from V and 8 bases from J; junction bases left unmatched: 11. The CDR3 totals 13 residues.

The chain links TRBV5-4 to TRBJ2-7; D is perhaps TRBD1 (5 bases). Germline V gene sequence: CDR1 SGHNT, CDR2 YYREEE (reference sequence). With 1 base removed from V and 7 bases from J, the gap between germline ends came to 12 bases. The CDR3 consists of 13 residues. The CDR3 loop reads CASSLQGVEEQYF. DNA for the CDR3: TGTGCCAGCAGCTTGCAAGGGGTCGAGGAGCAGTACTTC.

The table lists this clone with a few counts. This chain connects TRBV28 to TRBJ2-3; TRBD2 matches at 8 bases. With 2 bases clipped from V and 5 bases from J, the junction kept 9 bases outside the gene matches. From germline, CDR1 is MDHEN and CDR2 SYDVKM. The CDR3 totals 16 residues. CDR3 sequence (DNA): TGTGCCAGCAGTTTAGGGGTAGCGGGGATGAGAGATACGCAGTATTTT. It codes for CASSLGVAGMRDTQYF. Variable domain in full (rest from reference TRBV28 and TRBJ2-3): DVKVTQSSRYLVKRTGEKVFLECVQDMDHENMFWYRQDPGLGLRLIYFSYDVKMKEKGDIPEGYSVSREKKERFSLILESASTNQTSMYLCASSLGVAGMRDTQYFGPGTRLTVL.

The chain employs TRBV30 and TRBJ1-2; possibly TRBD1 for D (6 bases). The V end lost 1 base, the J end lost 8 bases, and 20 bases lay between the germline ends. This CDR3 spans 15 amino acids. Germline CDR1 GTSNPN, CDR2 SVGIG (reference sequence). The CDR3 DNA follows: TGTGCCTGGAGTGGGGGTGGGGCAGGGGATAGAGGCTACACCTTC. It codes for CAWSGGGAGDRGYTF.

This clone was detected only a few times. V and J are TRBV7-2 and TRBJ2-7; 9 nucleotides align to TRBD2. This CDR3 contains 19 residues. V shed 2 bases, J shed 0 bases, and the junction held 14 bases outside the gene matches. The V gene's germline CDR1 is SGHTA and CDR2 FQGNSA. Here the CDR3 reads CASSLKLGSGGQSSYEQYF. The CDR3 DNA follows: TGTGCCAGCAGCTTAAAGTTGGGTAGCGGGGGCCAGAGCTCCTACGAGCAGTACTTC. The entire variable domain, with the rest obtained from reference TRBV7-2 and TRBJ2-7, is as follows: GAGVSQSPSNKVTEKGKDVELRCDPISGHTALYWYRQSLGQGLEFLIYFQGNSAPDKSGLPSDRFSAERTGGSVSTLTIQRTQQEDSAVYLCASSLKLGSGGQSSYEQYFGPGTRLTVT.

V and J are TRBV11-2 and TRBJ1-2, with 7 bases aligning to TRBD1. The CDR3 contains 15 residues. The junction had 7 bases not matched to a gene; V was cut back by 4 bases and J by 2 bases. Germline values: CDR1 SGHAT, CDR2 FQNNGV. CDR3 in amino acids: CASSWGQQGNYGYTF. CDR3 bases: TGTGCCAGCAGCTGGGGTCAACAGGGGAACTATGGCTACACCTTC.

The J gene is TRBJ2-7, the V gene TRBV7-9; the match to TRBD1 covers 9 bases. V lost 5 bases, J lost 4 bases, and 6 bases stayed unmatched. The CDR3 is 14 residues long. Germline values: CDR1 SEHNR, CDR2 FQNEAQ (reference sequence). The CDR3 DNA is TGTGCCAGCAGCCTCACAGGGGGCGCGTACGAGCAGTACTTC. Encoded protein: CASSLTGGAYEQYF.

The gene calls are TRBV7-9 and TRBJ2-7; weak D call: TRBD2 (6 bases). V lost 3 bases and J lost 5, with 17 bases in between. There are 15 residues in the CDR3. Germline V CDR1 and CDR2: SEHNR, FQNEAQ (reference sequence). The CDR3 bases are TGTGCCAGCAGCTTCACCGGGGGAGAGGTGAACGAGCAGTACTTC. It specifies CASSFTGGEVNEQYF.

There are a few counts of this clone. V usage is TRBV5-1 and J usage is TRBJ2-1; tentative D call: TRBD2 (5 bases). Looked up from germline, CDR1 is SGHRS and CDR2 is YFSETQ. The CDR3 extends over 17 amino acids. V was shortened by 5 bases and J by 3 bases, with 21 bases between the two germline ends. Here the CDR3 reads CASSSRAGEKVYNEQFF. The CDR3 DNA reads TGCGCCAGCAGTTCTCGAGCCGGGGAAAAGGTCTACAATGAGCAGTTCTTC.

The chain has TRBV21-1 and TRBJ1-3. TRBV21-1 is shown as a pseudogene. The CDR3 covers 17 residues. In nucleotides, the CDR3 is TGTGCCAGCAGCAAACCGGCGGGGGTAAGCTCTGGAAACACCATATATTTT. Translation: CASSKPAGVSSGNTIYF.